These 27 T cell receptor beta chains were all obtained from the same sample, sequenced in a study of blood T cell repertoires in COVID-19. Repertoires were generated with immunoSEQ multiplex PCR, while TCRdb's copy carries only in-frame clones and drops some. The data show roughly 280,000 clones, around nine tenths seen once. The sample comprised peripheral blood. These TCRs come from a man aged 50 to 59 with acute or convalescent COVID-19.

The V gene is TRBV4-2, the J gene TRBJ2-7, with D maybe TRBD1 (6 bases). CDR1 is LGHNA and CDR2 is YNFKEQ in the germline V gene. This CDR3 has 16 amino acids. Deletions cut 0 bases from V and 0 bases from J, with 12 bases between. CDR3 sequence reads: CASSQDRGGSSYEQYF. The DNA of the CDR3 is TGTGCCAGCAGCCAAGATAGAGGGGGAAGCTCCTACGAGCAGTACTTC.

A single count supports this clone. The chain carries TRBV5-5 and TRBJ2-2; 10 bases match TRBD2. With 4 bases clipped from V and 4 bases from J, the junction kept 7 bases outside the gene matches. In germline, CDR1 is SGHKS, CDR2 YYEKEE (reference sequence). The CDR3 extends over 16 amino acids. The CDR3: CASSALAGLSTGELFF. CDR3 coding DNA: TGTGCCAGCAGCGCACTAGCGGGGCTAAGCACCGGGGAGCTGTTTTTT. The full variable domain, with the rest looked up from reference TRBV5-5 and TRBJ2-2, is DAGVTQSPTHLIKTRGQQVTLRCSPISGHKSVSWYQQVLGQGPQFIFQYYEKEERGRGNFPDRFSARQFPNYSSELNVNALLLGDSALYLCASSALAGLSTGELFFGEGSRLTVL.

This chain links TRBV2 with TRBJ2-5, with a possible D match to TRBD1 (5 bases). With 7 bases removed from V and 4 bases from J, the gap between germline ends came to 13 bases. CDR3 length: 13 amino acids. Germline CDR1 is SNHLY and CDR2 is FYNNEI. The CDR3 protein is CASTATGVETQYF. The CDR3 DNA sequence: TGTGCCAGCACCGCCACAGGAGTAGAGACCCAGTACTTC.

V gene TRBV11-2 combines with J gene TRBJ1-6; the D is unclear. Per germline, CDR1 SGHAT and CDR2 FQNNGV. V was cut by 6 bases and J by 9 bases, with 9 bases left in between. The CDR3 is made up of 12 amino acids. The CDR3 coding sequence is TGTGCCAGCAGTCCCCCGGGTTCACCCCTCCACTTT. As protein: CASSPPGSPLHF. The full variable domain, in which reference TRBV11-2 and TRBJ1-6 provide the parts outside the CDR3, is EAGVAQSPRYKIIEKRQSVAFWCNPISGHATLYWYQQILGQGPKLLIQFQNNGVVDDSQLPKDRFSAERLKGVDSTLKIQPAKLEDSAVYLCASSPPGSPLHFGNGTRLTVT.

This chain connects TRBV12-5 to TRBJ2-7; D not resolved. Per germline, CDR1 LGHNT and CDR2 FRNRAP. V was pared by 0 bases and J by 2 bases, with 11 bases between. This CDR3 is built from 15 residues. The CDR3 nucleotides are TGTGCTAGTGGTTTGGTACTTAGCATACCCTACGAGCAGTACTTC. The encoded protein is CASGLVLSIPYEQYF. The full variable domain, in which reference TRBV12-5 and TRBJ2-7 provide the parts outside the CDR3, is DARVTQTPRHKVTEMGQEVTMRCQPILGHNTVFWYRQTMMQGLELLAYFRNRAPLDDSGMPKDRFSAEMPDATLATLKIQPSEPRDSAVYFCASGLVLSIPYEQYFGPGTRLTVT.

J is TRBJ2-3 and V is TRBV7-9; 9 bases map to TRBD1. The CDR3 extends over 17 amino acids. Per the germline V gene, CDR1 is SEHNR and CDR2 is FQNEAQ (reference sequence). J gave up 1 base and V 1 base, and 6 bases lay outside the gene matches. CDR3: CASSLDTGGWGTDTQYF. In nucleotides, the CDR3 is TGTGCCAGCAGCTTAGACACAGGGGGCTGGGGCACAGATACGCAGTATTTT.

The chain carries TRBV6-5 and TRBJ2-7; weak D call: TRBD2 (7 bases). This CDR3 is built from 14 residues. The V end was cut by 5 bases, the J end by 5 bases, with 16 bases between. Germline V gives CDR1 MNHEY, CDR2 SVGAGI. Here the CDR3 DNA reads TGTGCCAGCAGTCTAATGAGAGGGGGGGACGAGCAGTACTTC. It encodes CASSLMRGGDEQYF.

The CDR3 sequence: CASSPQRTSGQETQYF. The CDR3, as DNA: TGTGCCAGCTCACCCCAACGGACTAGCGGCCAAGAGACCCAGTACTTC. The chain uses TRBV18 and TRBJ2-5; 10 bases agree with TRBD2. Germline V gives CDR1 KGHSH, CDR2 LQKENI. The V gene end was trimmed by 3 bases and the J gene end by 1 base; junction bases not matched to a gene: 5. The CDR3 length is 16 residues.

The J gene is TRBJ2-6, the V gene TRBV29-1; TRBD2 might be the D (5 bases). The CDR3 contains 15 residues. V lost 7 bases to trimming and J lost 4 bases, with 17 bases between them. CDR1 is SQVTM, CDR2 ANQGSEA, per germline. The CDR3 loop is CSEEPPGSGANVLTF. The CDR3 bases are TGCAGCGAGGAACCCCCGGGGTCCGGGGCCAACGTCCTGACTTTC.

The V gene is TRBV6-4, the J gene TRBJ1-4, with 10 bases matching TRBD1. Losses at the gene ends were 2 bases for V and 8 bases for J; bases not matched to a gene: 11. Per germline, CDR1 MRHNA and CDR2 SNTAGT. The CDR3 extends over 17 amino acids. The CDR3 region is CASSDPQGQGQSEKLFF. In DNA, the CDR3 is TGTGCCAGCAGTGACCCCCAGGGACAGGGGCAATCCGAAAAACTGTTTTTT.

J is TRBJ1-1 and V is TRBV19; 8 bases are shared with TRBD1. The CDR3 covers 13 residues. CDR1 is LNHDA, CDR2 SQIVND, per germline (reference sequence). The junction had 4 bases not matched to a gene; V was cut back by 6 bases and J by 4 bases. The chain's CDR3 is CASSQTGGTEAFF. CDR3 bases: TGTGCCAGTAGCCAAACAGGGGGCACTGAAGCTTTCTTT.

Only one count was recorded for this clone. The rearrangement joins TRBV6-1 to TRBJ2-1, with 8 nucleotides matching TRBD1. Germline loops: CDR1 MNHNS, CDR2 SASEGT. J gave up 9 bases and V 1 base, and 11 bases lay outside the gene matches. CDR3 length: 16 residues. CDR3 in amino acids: CASSEGGFRGRREQFF. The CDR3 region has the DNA TGTGCCAGCAGTGAAGGGGGTTTCAGGGGGCGCCGTGAGCAGTTCTTC.

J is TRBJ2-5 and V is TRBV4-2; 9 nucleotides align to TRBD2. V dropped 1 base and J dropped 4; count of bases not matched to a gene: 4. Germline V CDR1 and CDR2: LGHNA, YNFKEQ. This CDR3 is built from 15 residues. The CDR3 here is CASSQGGGARETQYF. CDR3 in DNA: TGTGCCAGCAGCCAAGGCGGGGGGGCCAGAGAGACCCAGTACTTC.

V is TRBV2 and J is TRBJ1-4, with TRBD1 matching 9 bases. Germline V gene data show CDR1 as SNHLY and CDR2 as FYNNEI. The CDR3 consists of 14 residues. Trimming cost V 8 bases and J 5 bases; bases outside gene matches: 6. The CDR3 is CASGVDRGNEKLFF. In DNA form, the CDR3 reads TGTGCCAGCGGGGTGGACAGGGGCAATGAAAAACTGTTTTTT.

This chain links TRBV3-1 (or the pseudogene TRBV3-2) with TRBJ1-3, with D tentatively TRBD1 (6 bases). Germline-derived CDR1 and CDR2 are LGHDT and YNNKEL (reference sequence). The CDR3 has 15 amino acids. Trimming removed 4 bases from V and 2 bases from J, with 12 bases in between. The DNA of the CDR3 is TGTGCCAGCAGCCCGGTTACAGGGACTGGAAACACCATATATTTT. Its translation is CASSPVTGTGNTIYF.

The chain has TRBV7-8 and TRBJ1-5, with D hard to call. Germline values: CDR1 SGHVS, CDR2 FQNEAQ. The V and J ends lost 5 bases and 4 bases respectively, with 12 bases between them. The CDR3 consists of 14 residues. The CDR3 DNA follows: TGTGCCAGCAGCCCGGTCACGTCGAATCAGCCCCAGCATTTT. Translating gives CASSPVTSNQPQHF.

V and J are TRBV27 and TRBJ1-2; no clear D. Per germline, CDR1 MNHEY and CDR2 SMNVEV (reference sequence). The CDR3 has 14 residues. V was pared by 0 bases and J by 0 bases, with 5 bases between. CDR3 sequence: CASSLSLANYGYTF. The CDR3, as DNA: TGTGCCAGCAGTTTATCCCTAGCTAACTATGGCTACACCTTC.

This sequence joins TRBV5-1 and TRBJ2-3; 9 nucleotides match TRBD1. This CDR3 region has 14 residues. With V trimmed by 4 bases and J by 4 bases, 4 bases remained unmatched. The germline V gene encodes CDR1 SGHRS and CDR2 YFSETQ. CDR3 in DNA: TGCGCCAGCAGCCAGGGACAGGGACCAGATACGCAGTATTTT. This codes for CASSQGQGPDTQYF.

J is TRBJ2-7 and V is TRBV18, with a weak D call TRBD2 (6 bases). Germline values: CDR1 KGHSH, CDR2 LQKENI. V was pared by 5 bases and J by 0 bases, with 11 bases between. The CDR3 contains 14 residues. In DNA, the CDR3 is TGTGCCAGCTCATCGGGGCGGGGCTCCTACGAGCAGTACTTC. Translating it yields CASSSGRGSYEQYF.

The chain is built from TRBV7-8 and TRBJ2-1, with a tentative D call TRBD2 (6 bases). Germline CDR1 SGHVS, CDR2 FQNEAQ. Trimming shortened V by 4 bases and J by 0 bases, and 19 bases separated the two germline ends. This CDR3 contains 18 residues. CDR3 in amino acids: CASSSLGTSTSSYNEQFF. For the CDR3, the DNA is TGTGCCAGCAGCTCTCTGGGGACTTCAACCAGCTCCTACAATGAGCAGTTCTTC.

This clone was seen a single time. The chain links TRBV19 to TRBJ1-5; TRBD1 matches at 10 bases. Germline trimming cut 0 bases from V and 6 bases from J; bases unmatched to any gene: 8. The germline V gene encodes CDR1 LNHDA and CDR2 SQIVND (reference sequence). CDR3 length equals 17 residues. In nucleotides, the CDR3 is TGTGCCAGTAGTATAGAGAGACAGGGGGCAAGGATTCAGCCCCAGCATTTT. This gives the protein CASSIERQGARIQPQHF.

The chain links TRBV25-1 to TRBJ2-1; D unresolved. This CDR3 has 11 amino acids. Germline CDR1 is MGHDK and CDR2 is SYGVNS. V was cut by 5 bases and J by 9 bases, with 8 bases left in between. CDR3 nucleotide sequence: TGTGCCAGCAGTACGGTGAGTGAGCAGTTCTTC. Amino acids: CASSTVSEQFF.

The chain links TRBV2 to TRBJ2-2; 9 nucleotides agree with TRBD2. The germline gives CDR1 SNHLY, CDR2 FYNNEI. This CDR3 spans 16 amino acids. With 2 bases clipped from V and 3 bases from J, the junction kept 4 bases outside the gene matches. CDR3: CASSEWLAGYTGELFF. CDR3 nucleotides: TGTGCCAGCAGTGAATGGCTAGCGGGGTACACCGGGGAGCTGTTTTTT.

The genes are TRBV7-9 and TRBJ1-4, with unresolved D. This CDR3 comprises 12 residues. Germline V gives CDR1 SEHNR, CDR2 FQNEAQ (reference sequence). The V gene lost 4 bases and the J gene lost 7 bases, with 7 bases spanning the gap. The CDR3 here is CASSSGVEKLFF. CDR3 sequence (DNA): TGTGCCAGCAGCTCCGGGGTTGAAAAACTGTTTTTT.

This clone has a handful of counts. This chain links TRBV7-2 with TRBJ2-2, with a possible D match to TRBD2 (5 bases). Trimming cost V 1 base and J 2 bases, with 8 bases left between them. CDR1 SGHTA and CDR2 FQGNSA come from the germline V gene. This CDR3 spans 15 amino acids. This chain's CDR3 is CASSLVGLNTGELFF. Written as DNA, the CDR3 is TGTGCCAGCAGCTTAGTAGGACTTAACACCGGGGAGCTGTTTTTT. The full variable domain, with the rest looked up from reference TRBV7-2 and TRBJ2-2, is GAGVSQSPSNKVTEKGKDVELRCDPISGHTALYWYRQSLGQGLEFLIYFQGNSAPDKSGLPSDRFSAERTGGSVSTLTIQRTQQEDSAVYLCASSLVGLNTGELFFGEGSRLTVL.

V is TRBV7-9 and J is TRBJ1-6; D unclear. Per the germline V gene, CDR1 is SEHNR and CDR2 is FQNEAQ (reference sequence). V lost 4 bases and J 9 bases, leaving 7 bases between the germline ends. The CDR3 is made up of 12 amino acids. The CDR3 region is CASSSLGSPLHF. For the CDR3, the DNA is TGTGCCAGCAGCTCTCTAGGTTCACCCCTCCACTTT.

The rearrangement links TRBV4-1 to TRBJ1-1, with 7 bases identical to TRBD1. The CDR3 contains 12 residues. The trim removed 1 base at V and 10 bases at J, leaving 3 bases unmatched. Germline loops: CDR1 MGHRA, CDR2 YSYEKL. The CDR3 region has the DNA TGCGCCAGCAGCCAAGTGCCAGGGGGAGCTTTCTTT. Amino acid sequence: CASSQVPGGAFF.